This T cell receptor (beta chain) was observed in a study of cytomegalovirus exposure and HLA in healthy donors. This clone showed up just a few times. CDR1 is SGDLS, CDR2 YYNGEE, per germline. The CDR3 runs 11 residues. Trimming cost V 5 bases and J 10 bases; bases outside gene matches: 2. Use of 60 Vbeta and 13 Jbeta primers characterized the PCR. Sequencing was performed with immunoSEQ multiplex PCR; in TCRdb, only in-frame clones are kept and a portion is missing. The table shows roughly 150,000 clones, with over 70% occurring only once. The sequence derives from a woman between 35 and 50 years old in good health and CMV-seronegative. This chain connects TRBV9 to TRBJ2-1; TRBD1 matches at 8 bases. Sequenced sample: PBMCs. The CDR3 nucleotides are TGTGCCAGCAGTTCAGGGGGCGAGCAGTTCTTC. It translates to CASSSGGEQFF.